This TCR beta chain was documented in a study of CDR3 diversity in severe acne. Germline lookup yields CDR1 DFQATT and CDR2 SNEGSKA (reference sequence). V shed 4 bases and J 10 bases; nucleotides not matched to a gene: 6. The CDR3 runs 14 residues. TCRdb used MiXCR to reprocess the PCR reads, holding one entry per CDR3 protein. The table includes around 83,000 distinct CDR3 sequences, less than 65% detected once. The sequencing input was blood. The rearrangement uses TRBV20-1 and TRBJ2-1, with TRBD2 matching 14 bases. This receptor was taken from a male donor with severe acne vulgaris. CDR3 nucleotide sequence: TGCAGTGCTACGACTAGCGGGAGGGTAGGGGAGCAGTTCTTC. Translated, it gives CSATTSGRVGEQFF.